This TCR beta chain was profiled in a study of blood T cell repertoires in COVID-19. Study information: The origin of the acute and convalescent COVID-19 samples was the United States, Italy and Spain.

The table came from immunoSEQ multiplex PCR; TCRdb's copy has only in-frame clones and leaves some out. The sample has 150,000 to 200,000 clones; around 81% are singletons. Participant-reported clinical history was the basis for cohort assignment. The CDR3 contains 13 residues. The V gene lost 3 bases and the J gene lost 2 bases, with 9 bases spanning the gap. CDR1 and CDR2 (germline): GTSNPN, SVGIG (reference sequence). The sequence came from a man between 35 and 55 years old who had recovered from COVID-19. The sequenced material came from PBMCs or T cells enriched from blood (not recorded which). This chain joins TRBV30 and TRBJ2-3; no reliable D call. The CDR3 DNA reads TGTGCCTGGAGGAGCCCCGCCACAGATACGCAGTATTTT. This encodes CAWRSPATDTQYF. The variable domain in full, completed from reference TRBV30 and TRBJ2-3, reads SQTIHQWPATLVQPVGSPLSLECTVEGTSNPNLYWYRQAAGRGLQLLFYSVGIGQISSEVPQNLSASRPQDRQFILSSKKLLLSDSGFYLCAWRSPATDTQYFGPGTRLTVL.